This T cell receptor (beta chain) is from a study of blood T cell repertoires in COVID-19. Overall study: Both acute and convalescent COVID-19 samples were obtained from the United States, Italy and Spain.

The CDR3 is made up of 13 amino acids. In germline, CDR1 is ENHRY, CDR2 SYGVKD. V was shortened by 6 bases and J by 3 bases, with 11 bases between the two germline ends. Assay: immunoSEQ multiplex PCR; the TCRdb copy retains only in-frame clones and omits some. The table includes about 62,000 clones, roughly nine tenths detected once. This sequence originates from a woman aged 55-75 years with COVID-19, enrolled during active disease. V is TRBV10-3 and J is TRBJ2-5; D might be TRBD1 (5 bases). The sequenced sample consisted of peripheral blood. In nucleotides, the CDR3 is TGTGCCATCAGCATCACAGGAGAAGAGACCCAGTACTTC. This encodes CAISITGEETQYF.